This T cell receptor (beta chain) was sequenced in a study of T cells in women clearing cervical HPV infection. Study-level background: Case blood drawn at lesion detection; control blood after infection cleared.

A note on this clone: The CDR3 end is not reached by the read, which stops 3 residues before it; the germline J gene fills it in.

Method: immunoSEQ multiplex PCR; TCRdb's copy keeps in-frame clones and lacks some. Its table records about 20,000 clones. The germline gives CDR1 SNHLY, CDR2 FYNNEI. This CDR3 comprises 13 residues. The V gene lost 9 bases and the J gene lost 7 bases, with 13 bases spanning the gap. This TCR came from a woman between 18 and 69 years old with a cervical HPV16 infection that either progressed to CIN3+ or cleared (not recorded which). The chain employs TRBV2 and TRBJ1-6; no firm D call. Sequencing was done on a sample of blood buffy coat. CDR3 protein: CARTTHPNSPLHF. CDR3 DNA, as far as it was read: TGTGCCAGAACAACCCACCCCAATTCACCC.